This TCR beta chain was captured in a study of T cell responses to AZD1222 COVID-19 vaccine. Study context: Researchers grouped second doses given at about 4 or about 12 weeks into one pool.

Regarding this clone: The target antigen is unknown.

General study findings and limits: Clonal diversity may have been underestimated, and the donors were mostly white British, with more females than males. In the spike-specific TCR repertoire, nearly half reportedly target unmutated variant regions. Breadth and depth of Spike-specific TCRs rose after two AZD1222 doses.

TCRdb's copy holds only in-frame clones and misses some; the assay was immunoSEQ multiplex PCR. The sample has 140,000 or so clones, 80% to 90% seen once. The CDR3 extends over 12 amino acids. The V end lost 4 bases, the J end lost 2 bases, and 4 bases lay between the germline ends. Germline CDR1 is KGHSH and CDR2 is LQKENI. The TCR comes from an adult in good health. The V call is TRBV18, the J call TRBJ2-3, with D unresolved. The sample in question was peripheral blood, obtained on day 0 of AZD1222 vaccination. The CDR3 bases are TGTGCCAGCTCACTTGTCACAGATACGCAGTATTTT. Translating it yields CASSLVTDTQYF.